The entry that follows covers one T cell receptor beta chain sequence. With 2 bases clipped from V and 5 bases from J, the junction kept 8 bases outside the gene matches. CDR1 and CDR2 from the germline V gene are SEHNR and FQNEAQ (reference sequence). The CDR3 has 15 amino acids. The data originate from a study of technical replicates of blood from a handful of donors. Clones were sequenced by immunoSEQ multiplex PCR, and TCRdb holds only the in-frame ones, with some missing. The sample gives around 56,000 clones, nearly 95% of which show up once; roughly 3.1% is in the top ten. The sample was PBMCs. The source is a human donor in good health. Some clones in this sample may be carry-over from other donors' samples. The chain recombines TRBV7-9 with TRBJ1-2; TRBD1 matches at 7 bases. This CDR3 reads CASSLSETGRYGYTF. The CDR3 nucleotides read TGTGCCAGCAGCTTAAGTGAGACAGGGAGGTATGGCTACACCTTC.